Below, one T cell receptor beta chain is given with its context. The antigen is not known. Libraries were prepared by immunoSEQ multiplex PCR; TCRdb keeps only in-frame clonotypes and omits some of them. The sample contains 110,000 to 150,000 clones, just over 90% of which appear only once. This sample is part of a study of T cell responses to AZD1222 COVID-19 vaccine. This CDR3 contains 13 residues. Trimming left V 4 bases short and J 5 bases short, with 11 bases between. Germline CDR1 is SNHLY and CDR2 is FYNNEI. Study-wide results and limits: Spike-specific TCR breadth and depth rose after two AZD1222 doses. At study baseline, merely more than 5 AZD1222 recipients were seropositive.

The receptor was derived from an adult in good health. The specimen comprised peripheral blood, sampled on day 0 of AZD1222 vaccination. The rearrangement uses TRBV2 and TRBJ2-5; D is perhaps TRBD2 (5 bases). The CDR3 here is CASSVIGVETQYF. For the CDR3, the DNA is TGTGCCAGCAGTGTGATCGGGGTGGAGACCCAGTACTTC.